This is a list of T cell receptor beta chains from one sample in a study of shared clonotypes between healthy human individuals. The data were produced by immunoSEQ multiplex PCR, yet TCRdb's version contains in-frame clones alone and is incomplete. The table shows some 1,100,000 clones, with approximately 80% occurring only once. Sample: memory CD4+ T cells from PBMCs. Every receptor here comes from a man between 18 and 35 years old in good health. Some clones in this sample may be carry-over from other donors' samples. CDR3s include the opening cysteine and the closing phenylalanine or tryptophan. A D gene is named only where the DNA matches it firmly. Rows give clone size only sometimes, using once, few, many, or a class for an expanded clone.

J: TRBJ1-5; V: TRBV5-8; length: 14; D: -; size: -; DNA: TGTGCCAGCAGCACCGGTGAGGTGCATCAGCCCCAGCATTTT; CDR3: CASSTGEVHQPQHF
J: TRBJ2-1; V: TRBV14; length: 12; D: TRBD1; size: -; DNA: TGTGCCAGCAGCCAGGGACAGGGCGAGCAGTTCTTC; CDR3: CASSQGQGEQFF
J: TRBJ2-7; V: TRBV6-5; length: 14; D: -; size: once; DNA: TGTGCCAGCAGTTTCCGAGGGCGGCCCTACGAGCAGTACTTC; CDR3: CASSFRGRPYEQYF
J: TRBJ1-2; V: TRBV4-3; length: 17; D: -; size: -; DNA: TGCGCCAGCAGCCTTCAAATGGACGGAAGGGCGATCTATGGCTACACCTTC; CDR3: CASSLQMDGRAIYGYTF
J: TRBJ1-1; V: TRBV15; length: 15; D: -; size: -; DNA: TGTGCCACCAGCAGAGGAGGGACGGCGAACACTGAAGCTTTCTTT; CDR3: CATSRGGTANTEAFF
J: TRBJ1-1; V: TRBV7-9; length: 13; D: -; size: -; DNA: TGTGCCAGCAGCTTCAGCGCCGACACTGAAGCTTTCTTT; CDR3: CASSFSADTEAFF
J: TRBJ1-1; V: TRBV7-9; length: 13; D: -; size: -; DNA: TGTGCCAGCAGCTTTGGTGGAGACACTGAAGCTTTCTTT; CDR3: CASSFGGDTEAFF
J: TRBJ1-2; V: TRBV28; length: 17; D: TRBD1; size: -; DNA: TGTGCCAGCAGTTTATTTATCAGGGGGCAGGGTAACTATGGCTACACCTTC; CDR3: CASSLFIRGQGNYGYTF
J: TRBJ1-1; V: TRBV11-2; length: 13; D: TRBD1; size: few; DNA: TGTGCCAGCCGATGGACAGGAGACACTGAAGCTTTCTTT; CDR3: CASRWTGDTEAFF
J: TRBJ2-7; V: TRBV5-4; length: 12; D: -; size: -; DNA: TGTGCCAGCAGCGTGGACAGAAACGAGCAGTACTTC; CDR3: CASSVDRNEQYF
J: TRBJ2-7; V: TRBV5-1; length: 14; D: TRBD2; size: -; DNA: TGCGCCAGCATTCCCACTAGCGGGAGCCACGAGCAGTACTTC; CDR3: CASIPTSGSHEQYF
J: TRBJ1-3; V: TRBV18; length: 13; D: -; size: -; DNA: TGTGCCAGCTCACCAGGGTACGAAAACACCATATATTTT; CDR3: CASSPGYENTIYF
J: TRBJ2-2; V: TRBV5-8; length: 17; D: -; size: few; DNA: TGTGCCAGCAGCTACACTCTCGGGGCAGGGGTTCACGGGGAGCTGTTTTTT; CDR3: CASSYTLGAGVHGELFF
J: TRBJ2-5; V: TRBV18; length: 14; D: -; size: -; DNA: TGTGCCAGCTCACCGGGTAGGGACCAAGAGACCCAGTACTTC; CDR3: CASSPGRDQETQYF
J: TRBJ2-3; V: TRBV5-1; length: 12; D: -; size: -; DNA: TGCGCCAGCAGCCTTACACGGGATACGCAGTATTTT; CDR3: CASSLTRDTQYF
J: TRBJ1-2; V: TRBV28; length: 12; D: -; size: -; DNA: TGTGCCAGCAGTCGCGCCGGACGCGGCTACACCTTC; CDR3: CASSRAGRGYTF
J: TRBJ1-1; V: TRBV18; length: 16; D: -; size: -; DNA: TGTGCCAGCTCACCACCATCGGGGTACGGGATCACTGAAGCTTTCTTT; CDR3: CASSPPSGYGITEAFF
J: TRBJ2-7; V: TRBV28; length: 15; D: -; size: -; DNA: TGTGCCAGCAGTTTCGCAGTTTTGATTACGGGCGAGCAGTACTTC; CDR3: CASSFAVLITGEQYF
J: TRBJ1-1; V: TRBV19; length: 16; D: TRBD1; size: -; DNA: TGTGCCAGTAGTATTCACACAGGGGGCGTGATCGGTGAAGCTTTCTTT; CDR3: CASSIHTGGVIGEAFF
J: TRBJ2-2; V: TRBV5-1; length: 15; D: -; size: -; DNA: TGCGCCAGCAGCTTGGGAGTGGGATTACGAGGGGAGCTGTTTTTT; CDR3: CASSLGVGLRGELFF
J: TRBJ2-3; V: TRBV28; length: 14; D: -; size: -; DNA: TGTGCCAGCAGTTTAAGGCTAGGAGGAGATACGCAGTATTTT; CDR3: CASSLRLGGDTQYF
J: TRBJ2-7; V: TRBV6-5; length: 16; D: TRBD2; size: -; DNA: TGTGCCAGCAGTTACTTCAAAAACCCGGGACTAGCTAGGCAGTACTTC; CDR3: CASSYFKNPGLARQYF
J: TRBJ1-3; V: TRBV5-1; length: 14; D: -; size: -; DNA: TGCGCCAGCAGCTGGGAAGGTTCTGGAAACACCATATATTTT; CDR3: CASSWEGSGNTIYF
J: TRBJ2-1; V: TRBV2; length: 12; D: -; size: -; DNA: TGTGCCAGCAGGGACGACAGAAATGAGCAGTTCTTC; CDR3: CASRDDRNEQFF
J: TRBJ2-1; V: TRBV11-2; length: 14; D: -; size: -; DNA: TGTGCCAGCAGCCCGACGTACTCCTACAATGAGCAGTTCTTC; CDR3: CASSPTYSYNEQFF
J: TRBJ2-1; V: TRBV11-1; length: 14; D: -; size: many; DNA: TGTGCCAGCAGCGCCGGGGGATCCTACAATGAGCAGTTCTTC; CDR3: CASSAGGSYNEQFF
J: TRBJ2-1; V: TRBV7-6; length: 17; D: -; size: many; DNA: TGTGCCAGCAGCTTAGGGCTTCGGGGTAAGGTCGGCAATGAGCAGTTCTTC; CDR3: CASSLGLRGKVGNEQFF
J: TRBJ1-2; V: TRBV28; length: 17; D: -; size: -; DNA: TGTGCCAGCAGTGGGAGCCCCAGGGTGAGGGGTCACTATGGCTACACCTTC; CDR3: CASSGSPRVRGHYGYTF
J: TRBJ1-1; V: TRBV2; length: 16; D: -; size: -; DNA: TGTGCCAGCAGTGAAGCTGGTCGCAGGGAGATCGCTGAAGCTTTCTTT; CDR3: CASSEAGRREIAEAFF
J: TRBJ2-2; V: TRBV9; length: 17; D: TRBD1; size: -; DNA: TGTGCCAGCAGCGCAGGGAGGGACAGGGGACGGACCGGGGAGCTGTTTTTT; CDR3: CASSAGRDRGRTGELFF
J: TRBJ1-4; V: TRBV11-2; length: 16; D: -; size: -; DNA: TGTGCCAGCAGCATTCGCAGTGGGGCACGCAATGAAAAACTGTTTTTT; CDR3: CASSIRSGARNEKLFF
J: TRBJ2-7; V: TRBV5-4; length: 15; D: TRBD2; size: -; DNA: TGTGCCAGCAGCCCATGGGGGGGGACGGCCGGCGAGCAGTACTTC; CDR3: CASSPWGGTAGEQYF
J: TRBJ2-5; V: TRBV29-1; length: 12; D: -; size: -; DNA: TGCAGCGCCTCCACCCGGGTGGAGACCCAGTACTTC; CDR3: CSASTRVETQYF
J: TRBJ1-1; V: TRBV4-2; length: 14; D: -; size: -; DNA: TGTGCCAGCAGCCCAGTCATCAGGACAGAGGAAGCTTTCTTT; CDR3: CASSPVIRTEEAFF